Listed here are 19 T cell receptor beta chains from one sample, sequenced in a study of graft-versus-host responses after intestinal transplantation. Sequencing was performed with immunoSEQ multiplex PCR; in TCRdb, only in-frame clones are kept and a portion is missing. Among roughly 110,000 clones listed, around 90% were seen once. These receptors' antigens are unknown. Specimen: unstimulated CD4+ T cells sorted from spleen or lymph node cells, collected before transplant. The receptor set was obtained from a human donor who was the organ donor for an intestinal transplant.

This sequence joins TRBV4-1 and TRBJ1-5; D call uncertain. The CDR3 consists of 16 residues. The V end lost 0 bases, the J end lost 4 bases, and 13 bases lay between the germline ends. The V gene's germline CDR1 is MGHRA and CDR2 YSYEKL. The CDR3 loop reads CASSQELGQPNQPQHF. The CDR3 bases are TGCGCCAGCAGCCAAGAACTTGGCCAGCCTAATCAGCCCCAGCATTTT.

This clone has a handful of counts. The rearrangement uses TRBV4-1 and TRBJ1-3; possibly TRBD1 for D (5 bases). The germline V and J ends were trimmed by 0 bases and 7 bases, with 13 bases remaining between them. Germline-derived CDR1 and CDR2 are MGHRA and YSYEKL. The CDR3 has 15 amino acids. Here the CDR3 reads CASSQDLGRENTIYF. The CDR3 DNA follows: TGCGCCAGCAGCCAAGATCTTGGCAGGGAGAACACCATATATTTT.

The rearrangement uses TRBV11-2 and TRBJ1-1; 8 bases agree with TRBD1. This CDR3 spans 14 amino acids. Germline CDR1 is SGHAT and CDR2 is FQNNGV. The V segment lost 7 bases and the J segment 5 bases; nucleotides outside the gene matches: 9. The CDR3 DNA reads as TGTGCCAGCACCCCAGGACAGGGAAGGACTGAAGCTTTCTTT. Residues: CASTPGQGRTEAFF.

The V call is TRBV13, the J call TRBJ2-3; no clear D. The CDR3 runs 16 residues. Germline CDR1 reads PRHDT; CDR2 reads FYEKMQ (reference sequence). V dropped 2 bases and J dropped 3 bases, with 15 bases sitting between them. The CDR3 spells CASSLFLQAGTDTQYF. The DNA for the CDR3 is TGTGCCAGCAGCTTATTTCTTCAGGCCGGGACAGATACGCAGTATTTT. The full variable domain, rest sourced from reference TRBV13 and TRBJ2-3, is AAGVIQSPRHLIKEKRETATLKCYPIPRHDTVYWYQQGPGQDPQFLISFYEKMQSDKGSIPDRFSAQQFSDYHSELNMSSLELGDSALYFCASSLFLQAGTDTQYFGPGTRLTVL.

As concerns this clone: Other DNA sequences in this specimen translate into the identical CDR3. The chain's CDR3 is CASSFGGLNTGELFF. The CDR3, as DNA: TGTGCCAGCAGCTTCGGGGGGCTTAACACCGGGGAGCTGTTTTTT. The chain has TRBV5-4 and TRBJ2-2; possible D gene TRBD2, 7 bases. The CDR3 totals 15 residues. Germline-derived CDR1 and CDR2 are SGHNT and YYREEE (reference sequence). Trimming removed 2 bases at V and 2 bases at J, with 10 bases between.

This clone was seen only a few times. In DNA, the CDR3 is TGTGCCAGCAGTGAAGTTTTAGCGGGAGGGCTCGGGTACTTC. Translation: CASSEVLAGGLGYF. The chain links TRBV2 to TRBJ2-4, with TRBD2 matching 11 bases. This CDR3 contains 14 residues. Germline-derived CDR1 and CDR2 are SNHLY and FYNNEI. Germline trimming cut 1 base from V and 15 bases from J; bases unmatched to any gene: 8. Full variable domain (missing parts from reference TRBV2 and TRBJ2-4): EPEVTQTPSHQVTQMGQEVILRCVPISNHLYFYWYRQILGQKVEFLVSFYNNEISEKSEIFDDQFSVERPDGSNFTLKIRSTKLEDSAMYFCASSEVLAGGLGYFGAGTRLSVL.

The chain carries TRBV14 and TRBJ2-7; maybe TRBD1 (5 bases). The CDR3 spans 15 residues. The germline V gene has CDR1 SGHDN and CDR2 FVKESK. V was trimmed by 2 bases and J by 3 bases, leaving 14 bases between them. The CDR3 coding sequence is TGTGCCAGCAGCCAAAGTAGTGGACATGTCTACGAGCAGTACTTC. Protein product: CASSQSSGHVYEQYF.

This chain joins TRBV6-5 and TRBJ1-6; tentatively, D is TRBD1 (5 bases). V was trimmed by 7 bases and J by 6 bases, leaving 10 bases between them. The CDR3 spans 13 residues. CDR1 is MNHEY, CDR2 SVGAGI, per germline. In DNA, the CDR3 is TGTGCCAGCACCCGGCAGGGTAATTCACCCCTCCACTTT. It specifies CASTRQGNSPLHF.

As to this clone: Other nucleotide sequences from this sample produce the same CDR3. This chain connects TRBV5-1 to TRBJ2-7; TRBD1 might be the D (6 bases). Germline V gene sequence: CDR1 SGHRS, CDR2 YFSETQ. This CDR3 is 15 amino acids long. V lost 0 bases to trimming and J lost 0 bases, with 10 bases between them. Written as DNA, the CDR3 is TGCGCCAGCAGCTTGGGGCAGGGGCCCTCCTACGAGCAGTACTTC. The encoded protein is CASSLGQGPSYEQYF.

Worth noting for this clone: At the DNA level, this CDR3 is encoded by other sequences in the same sample as well. This sequence joins TRBV7-2 and TRBJ1-2; D is uncertain. Trimming took off 5 bases at V and 1 base at J, with 8 bases between the two ends. The germline CDR1 and CDR2 sequences are SGHTA and FQGNSA. The CDR3 has 13 residues. The CDR3 DNA is TGTGCCAGCAGCCTAGGGCTTAACTATGGCTACACCTTC. Translation gives CASSLGLNYGYTF.

The J gene is TRBJ1-6, the V gene TRBV10-3; D gene uncertain. CDR1 and CDR2 from the germline V gene are ENHRY and SYGVKD. CDR3 length: 13 residues. Trimming cost V 2 bases and J 6 bases, with 5 bases left between them. Here the CDR3 DNA reads TGTGCCATCAGTGAGGGGCTTAATTCACCCCTCCACTTT. It encodes CAISEGLNSPLHF.

V gene TRBV6-5 combines with J gene TRBJ1-2; no clear D gene. Trimming cost V 0 bases and J 5 bases, with 10 bases left between them. The V gene's germline CDR1 is MNHEY and CDR2 SVGAGI. The CDR3 consists of 14 residues. Written as DNA, the CDR3 is TGTGCCAGCAGTTACTCGATTGGTGTTTATGGCTACACCTTC. It yields the protein CASSYSIGVYGYTF.

The J gene is TRBJ1-2, the V gene TRBV25-1; no clear D. The CDR3 length is 14 residues. Germline V gene sequence: CDR1 MGHDK, CDR2 SYGVNS. V lost 2 bases and J 3 bases, leaving 10 bases between the germline ends. The chain's CDR3 is CASSEPGNDYGYTF. The CDR3 bases are TGTGCCAGCAGTGAACCGGGGAACGACTATGGCTACACCTTC.

This chain connects TRBV5-1 to TRBJ2-7, with 7 nucleotides matching TRBD1. Germline values: CDR1 SGHRS, CDR2 YFSETQ. V trimming: 4 bases; J trimming: 12 bases; junction bases outside the gene matches: 16. The CDR3 extends over 14 amino acids. This chain's CDR3 is CASSADRENYIWYF. The CDR3, as DNA: TGCGCCAGCAGCGCCGACAGGGAAAACTACATTTGGTACTTC.

The chain is built from TRBV7-2 and TRBJ2-7, with TRBD2 matching 7 bases. CDR1 and CDR2 from the germline V gene are SGHTA and FQGNSA. The CDR3 totals 15 residues. Trimming took 3 bases from V and 3 from J; bases not matched to a gene: 8. The CDR3 region has the DNA TGTGCCAGCAGCTTGCGGCATCTAGCGGACTACGAGCAGTACTTC. Protein product: CASSLRHLADYEQYF.

This clone appeared a single time. V and J are TRBV6-6 and TRBJ2-7, with 13 positions matching TRBD2. Germline CDR1 reads MNHNY; CDR2 reads SVGAGI (reference sequence). Trimming at V came to 4 bases and at J to 5 bases, leaving 5 bases not matched to a gene. The CDR3 totals 15 residues. In DNA, the CDR3 is TGTGCCAGCAGTTCCCGACTAGCGGGAGGAGACGAGCAGTACTTC. Encoded protein: CASSSRLAGGDEQYF.

This sequence joins TRBV6-6 and TRBJ1-1; D is undetermined. V gave up 7 bases and J gave up 0 bases, with 18 bases separating them. The germline CDR1 and CDR2 sequences are MNHNY and SVGAGI (reference sequence). The CDR3 is made up of 16 amino acids. The CDR3: CASTIREIFMNTEAFF. CDR3 sequence (DNA): TGTGCCAGCACCATAAGGGAAATTTTCATGAACACTGAAGCTTTCTTT.

The chain uses TRBV2 and TRBJ1-5; D is uncertain. CDR3 length: 15 amino acids. The germline V gene encodes CDR1 SNHLY and CDR2 FYNNEI. V was shortened by 3 bases and J by 0 bases, with 9 bases between the two germline ends. The CDR3 DNA reads as TGTGCCAGCAGTGATGGCCAGTATAGCAATCAGCCCCAGCATTTT. The encoded protein is CASSDGQYSNQPQHF.

The CDR3 is CASSFRGYPADTQYF. DNA of the CDR3: TGCGCCAGCAGCTTCCGGGGCTACCCAGCAGATACGCAGTATTTT. The chain is built from TRBV5-1 and TRBJ2-3; D may correspond to TRBD1 or TRBD2 (5 bases each). There are 15 residues in the CDR3. The ends were cut back, 2 bases at V and 4 bases at J, with 14 bases in the middle. Germline V gives CDR1 SGHRS, CDR2 YFSETQ.